What follows describes a single T cell receptor (beta chain). The antigen is not known. This entry belongs to a study of cytomegalovirus exposure and HLA in healthy donors. Overall study results and limits: An analysis was carried out later, and it reportedly showed fewer N-insertions in an Asian-associated ancestry cluster than the approximately 610-donor mean. As immune exposure information, only CMV serostatus was available.

Vbeta (60) and Jbeta (13) primers were used in the PCR. As handled by the study authors: An analysis that came later counted 80 million or so unique TCR beta chains, roughly 11 million shared. Some clones are missing from TCRdb's copy, which holds only in-frame ones; the method was immunoSEQ multiplex PCR. The V and J calls and the clone size are those of that table, but D and trimming were determined from the DNA. In the table there are 200,000 or so clones, about 85% of which are singletons. Germline CDR1 and CDR2: SGHTA and FQGNSA. The CDR3 length is 15 residues. Trimming cost V 8 bases and J 4 bases, with 20 bases left between them.

This TCR was sampled from a male donor in good health and CMV-seropositive. The V gene is TRBV7-2, the J gene TRBJ2-5; D is perhaps TRBD2 (7 bases). The sample was PBMCs. CDR3 protein: CASYWGGGGGETQYF. In DNA, the CDR3 is TGTGCCAGCTACTGGGGTGGGGGGGGCGGAGAGACCCAGTACTTC.